These 26 T cell receptor beta chains originate from one sample sequenced in a study of control samples from healthy donors and cancer patients (dated by TCRdb to about 2020). To prepare the library, the immunoSEQ multiplex PCR assay was applied. This is the immuneACCESS table as TCRdb keeps it, with only in-frame sequences that have V and J called. A part of the clones is gone; compared with another copy, unresolved V genes explain less than half, and the rest is unexplained. In all, the sample holds around 120,000 clones, and around 91% of those were seen once. The top ten hold around 1.1% of the sample. The sequenced sample was PBMCs. Receptors originate from a woman between 45 and 60 years old with colorectal cancer.

This chain uses TRBV28 with TRBJ1-3; D unclear. Germline values: CDR1 MDHEN, CDR2 SYDVKM. V was cut by 3 bases and J by 0 bases, with 6 bases left in between. CDR3 size: 14 residues. CDR3 region: CASSFWVSGNTIYF. CDR3 bases: TGTGCCAGCAGTTTTTGGGTCTCTGGAAACACCATATATTTT.

The chain is built from TRBV5-1 and TRBJ2-2, with a weak D call TRBD1 (5 bases). Germline V gene sequence: CDR1 SGHRS, CDR2 YFSETQ. This CDR3 is built from 15 residues. Between the trimmed V and J ends, which lost 4 bases and 4 bases, there was a span of 14 bases. DNA for the CDR3: TGCGCCAGCAGCCCTGGGGCCGAGTCCACCGGGGAGCTGTTTTTT. Its translation is CASSPGAESTGELFF.

This sequence joins TRBV28 and TRBJ2-2, with TRBD1 identical over 7 bases. Trimming removed 2 bases from V and 0 bases from J; junction bases left unmatched: 0. Germline-derived CDR1 and CDR2 are MDHEN and SYDVKM. This CDR3 is built from 15 residues. The CDR3 here is CASSLQGANTGELFF. CDR3 sequence (DNA): TGTGCCAGCAGTTTACAGGGGGCGAACACCGGGGAGCTGTTTTTT.

The chain couples TRBV6-5 to TRBJ1-5, with TRBD1 matching 7 bases. The germline V gene encodes CDR1 MNHEY and CDR2 SVGAGI. Trimming cost V 5 bases and J 2 bases; bases outside gene matches: 3. This CDR3 is 14 amino acids long. The CDR3 region is CASSIDRGNQPQHF. The CDR3 DNA is TGTGCCAGCAGTATTGACAGGGGCAATCAGCCCCAGCATTTT.

This clone was recorded only once. V and J are TRBV27 and TRBJ2-1; D is unclear. Trimming took 8 bases from V and 5 from J, leaving 19 bases between them. Germline-derived CDR1 and CDR2 are MNHEY and SMNVEV (reference sequence). The CDR3 extends over 15 amino acids. The CDR3 nucleotides are TGTGCCAGCCGCCGAAGGGTGATGGACCACAATGAGCAGTTCTTC. Encoded protein: CASRRRVMDHNEQFF.

The genes are TRBV25-1 and TRBJ2-7; tentatively, D is TRBD1 (6 bases). CDR3 size: 14 residues. V was clipped by 3 bases and J by 3 bases, with 12 bases between them. Per the germline V gene, CDR1 is MGHDK and CDR2 is SYGVNS. The CDR3: CASSESGTIYEQYF. CDR3 bases: TGTGCCAGCAGTGAGTCCGGGACAATCTACGAGCAGTACTTC.

The gene calls are TRBV6-5 and TRBJ1-2; 11 bases match TRBD1. The CDR3 length is 15 residues. Germline-derived CDR1 and CDR2 are MNHEY and SVGAGI. V trimming: 0 bases; J trimming: 4 bases; junction bases outside the gene matches: 1. In DNA form, the CDR3 reads TGTGCCAGCAGTTACTCAGGGACAGGGGGCTATGGCTACACCTTC. It specifies CASSYSGTGGYGYTF.

This chain joins TRBV5-1 and TRBJ1-1; D gene ambiguous. Germline CDR1 and CDR2: SGHRS and YFSETQ. V lost 0 bases, J lost 0 bases, and 6 bases lay in between. The length of the CDR3 is 14 residues. DNA for the CDR3: TGCGCCAGCAGCTTGGACAGTATGAACACTGAAGCTTTCTTT. It yields the protein CASSLDSMNTEAFF.

V usage is TRBV4-1 and J usage is TRBJ1-5; D is uncertain. V lost 6 bases and J lost 0, with 15 bases in between. Germline assignment: CDR1 MGHRA and CDR2 YSYEKL. This CDR3 comprises 16 residues. The CDR3 sequence: CASSPAGPNSNQPQHF. DNA of the CDR3: TGCGCCAGCAGTCCCGCCGGGCCTAATAGCAATCAGCCCCAGCATTTT.

The V gene is TRBV30, the J gene TRBJ1-4; 7 bases are shared with TRBD1. The germline V gene has CDR1 GTSNPN and CDR2 SVGIG (reference sequence). With 1 base clipped from V and 2 bases from J, the junction kept 10 bases outside the gene matches. This CDR3 comprises 17 residues. CDR3 in amino acids: CAWSAVGGFSTNEKLFF. Here the CDR3 DNA reads TGTGCCTGGAGTGCTGTAGGGGGCTTCTCGACTAATGAAAAACTGTTTTTT. Drawing the rest from reference TRBV30 and TRBJ1-4, the complete variable domain is SQTIHQWPATLVQPVGSPLSLECTVEGTSNPNLYWYRQAAGRGLQLLFYSVGIGQISSEVPQNLSASRPQDRQFILSSKKLLLSDSGFYLCAWSAVGGFSTNEKLFFGSGTQLSVL.

The chain recombines TRBV19 with TRBJ1-5; TRBD1 is a possible D gene (5 bases). Trimming took off 5 bases at V and 5 bases at J, with 16 bases between the two ends. Germline assignment: CDR1 LNHDA and CDR2 SQIVND (reference sequence). The CDR3 sequence is 15 residues long. The DNA for the CDR3 is TGTGCCAGTAGTTTGGACGGAGGGGCCGATCAGCCCCAGCATTTT. Translating gives CASSLDGGADQPQHF.

V usage is TRBV7-9 and J usage is TRBJ1-5, with a tentative D call TRBD1 (5 bases). Per germline, CDR1 SEHNR and CDR2 FQNEAQ (reference sequence). The CDR3 is made up of 17 amino acids. Trimming removed 4 bases from V and 6 bases from J, with 22 bases in between. CDR3 loop: CASSYREGLLRGQPQHF. The CDR3 nucleotides read TGTGCCAGCAGCTACAGAGAGGGACTTCTCCGGGGTCAGCCCCAGCATTTT.

The J gene is TRBJ2-5, the V gene TRBV7-6, with no clear D. The V end lost 2 bases, the J end lost 3 bases, and 4 bases lay between the germline ends. Germline V gene data show CDR1 as SGHVS and CDR2 as FNYEAQ. The CDR3 runs 12 residues. The CDR3 sequence is CASSLREETQYF. The CDR3 region has the DNA TGTGCCAGCAGCTTACGAGAAGAGACCCAGTACTTC. Drawing the rest from reference TRBV7-6 and TRBJ2-5, the complete variable domain is GAGVSQSPRYKVTKRGQDVALRCDPISGHVSLYWYRQALGQGPEFLTYFNYEAQQDKSGLPNDRFSAERPEGSISTLTIQRTEQRDSAMYRCASSLREETQYFGPGTRLLVL.

This sequence joins TRBV15 and TRBJ2-7, with unresolved D. The CDR3 length is 13 residues. In germline, CDR1 is LNHNV, CDR2 YYDKDF (reference sequence). V lost 0 bases to trimming and J lost 2 bases, with 5 bases between them. This chain's CDR3 is CATSRDPTYEQYF. CDR3 nucleotides: TGTGCCACCAGCAGAGATCCCACCTACGAGCAGTACTTC.

This clone has only one observation. The rearrangement uses TRBV2 and TRBJ2-5; 7 positions agree with TRBD2. From germline, CDR1 is SNHLY and CDR2 FYNNEI. V was clipped by 7 bases and J by 3 bases; unmatched bases: 8. The CDR3 is 14 amino acids. DNA for the CDR3: TGTGCCAGCAAAGGGCCAGCGGGGAAAGAGACCCAGTACTTC. Its protein product is CASKGPAGKETQYF.

The chain combines TRBV19 with TRBJ2-2; 9 bases map to TRBD2. CDR3 size: 16 residues. With 4 bases clipped from V and 6 bases from J, the junction kept 9 bases outside the gene matches. Germline loops: CDR1 LNHDA, CDR2 SQIVND (reference sequence). CDR3 sequence: CASSTGTSFIPGELFF. The CDR3 coding sequence is TGTGCCAGTAGTACCGGGACTAGCTTTATCCCCGGGGAGCTGTTTTTT.

The chain links TRBV30 to TRBJ1-5; unclear D gene. V lost 2 bases and J 5 bases, leaving 10 bases between the germline ends. CDR3 length equals 13 residues. Germline-derived CDR1 and CDR2 are GTSNPN and SVGIG (reference sequence). CDR3 nucleotide sequence: TGTGCCTGGAGTAGTGATAAAGATCAGCCCCAGCATTTT. Its translation is CAWSSDKDQPQHF.

CDR3 sequence: CSAKTSSEQFF. CDR3 coding DNA: TGCAGTGCGAAAACTAGCAGTGAGCAGTTCTTC. This chain uses TRBV20-1 with TRBJ2-1, with D perhaps matching TRBD2 (6 bases). This CDR3 is built from 11 residues. Germline V CDR1 and CDR2: DFQATT, SNEGSKA (reference sequence). V dropped 6 bases and J dropped 9 bases, with 12 bases sitting between them.

The chain carries TRBV9 and TRBJ1-3, with a possible D match to TRBD1 (6 bases). Trimming cost V 2 bases and J 0 bases, with 12 bases left between them. Germline-derived CDR1 and CDR2 are SGDLS and YYNGEE. The CDR3 sequence is 16 residues long. CDR3: CASSVDAGDSGNTIYF. The CDR3 region has the DNA TGTGCCAGCAGCGTCGACGCAGGGGACTCTGGAAACACCATATATTTT.

The chain carries TRBV12-5 and TRBJ2-1, with TRBD2 matching over 15 bases. J was trimmed by 5 bases and V by 1 base; bases with no gene match: 6. The CDR3 extends over 18 amino acids. From germline, CDR1 is LGHNT and CDR2 FRNRAP. CDR3 in amino acids: CASGLEGLAGGEDNEQFF. CDR3 coding DNA: TGTGCTAGTGGTTTGGAGGGACTAGCGGGAGGAGAGGACAATGAGCAGTTCTTC.

The chain has TRBV5-1 and TRBJ1-1, with a weak D call TRBD1 (5 bases). CDR3 length equals 14 residues. The V end lost 3 bases, the J end lost 1 base, and 10 bases lay between the germline ends. CDR1 and CDR2 from the germline V gene are SGHRS and YFSETQ. The CDR3 spells CASSSVRGNTEAFF. The CDR3 DNA reads TGCGCCAGCAGCTCTGTGAGGGGGAACACTGAAGCTTTCTTT.

The chain employs TRBV5-6 and TRBJ2-5, with 7 positions matching TRBD2. The trim removed 4 bases at V and 5 bases at J, leaving 8 bases unmatched. CDR3 length: 14 amino acids. Looked up from germline, CDR1 is SGHDT and CDR2 is YYEEEE. The CDR3: CASSPSGVLETQYF. CDR3 coding DNA: TGTGCCAGCAGCCCCAGCGGGGTTTTGGAGACCCAGTACTTC.

This chain uses TRBV3-1 (or the pseudogene TRBV3-2) with TRBJ2-3; 9 nucleotides align to TRBD1. With 7 bases clipped from V and 2 bases from J, the junction kept 7 bases outside the gene matches. The CDR3 is 15 residues long. Germline-derived CDR1 and CDR2 are LGHDT and YNNKEL (reference sequence). CDR3 in DNA: TGTGCCAGCACCCAGACAGGGGGATTCACAGATACGCAGTATTTT. Translating gives CASTQTGGFTDTQYF.

V gene TRBV6-6 combines with J gene TRBJ2-1, with D unclear. The CDR3 is 12 residues long. V was cut by 7 bases and J by 7 bases, with 11 bases left in between. CDR1 MNHNY and CDR2 SVGAGI come from the germline V gene (reference sequence). CDR3 loop: CASTTSRNEQFF. CDR3 coding DNA: TGTGCCAGCACTACAAGTAGGAATGAGCAGTTCTTC.

The chain couples TRBV18 to TRBJ2-3; 7 bases agree with TRBD2. The V gene end was trimmed by 0 bases and the J gene end by 7 bases; junction bases not matched to a gene: 1. This CDR3 spans 13 amino acids. CDR1 is KGHSH and CDR2 is LQKENI in the germline V gene. The CDR3 DNA sequence: TGTGCCAGCTCACCACCCGGGGGGAATACGCAGTATTTT. Amino acids: CASSPPGGNTQYF. The full variable domain, in which reference TRBV18 and TRBJ2-3 provide the parts outside the CDR3, is NAGVMQNPRHLVRRRGQEARLRCSPMKGHSHVYWYRQLPEEGLKFMVYLQKENIIDESGMPKERFSAEFPKEGPSILRIQQVVRGDSAAYFCASSPPGGNTQYFGPGTRLTVL.

This clone appeared a single time. This chain uses TRBV28 with TRBJ2-1, with no clear D. This CDR3 spans 10 amino acids. V was cut by 11 bases and J by 9 bases, with 11 bases left in between. The germline CDR1 and CDR2 sequences are MDHEN and SYDVKM. CDR3 amino acids: CAAGPLEQFF. Here the CDR3 DNA reads TGTGCCGCCGGGCCGCTTGAGCAGTTCTTC. Looking up the rest from reference TRBV28 and TRBJ2-1 gives the full variable domain: DVKVTQSSRYLVKRTGEKVFLECVQDMDHENMFWYRQDPGLGLRLIYFSYDVKMKEKGDIPEGYSVSREKKERFSLILESASTNQTSMYLCAAGPLEQFFGPGTRLTVL.